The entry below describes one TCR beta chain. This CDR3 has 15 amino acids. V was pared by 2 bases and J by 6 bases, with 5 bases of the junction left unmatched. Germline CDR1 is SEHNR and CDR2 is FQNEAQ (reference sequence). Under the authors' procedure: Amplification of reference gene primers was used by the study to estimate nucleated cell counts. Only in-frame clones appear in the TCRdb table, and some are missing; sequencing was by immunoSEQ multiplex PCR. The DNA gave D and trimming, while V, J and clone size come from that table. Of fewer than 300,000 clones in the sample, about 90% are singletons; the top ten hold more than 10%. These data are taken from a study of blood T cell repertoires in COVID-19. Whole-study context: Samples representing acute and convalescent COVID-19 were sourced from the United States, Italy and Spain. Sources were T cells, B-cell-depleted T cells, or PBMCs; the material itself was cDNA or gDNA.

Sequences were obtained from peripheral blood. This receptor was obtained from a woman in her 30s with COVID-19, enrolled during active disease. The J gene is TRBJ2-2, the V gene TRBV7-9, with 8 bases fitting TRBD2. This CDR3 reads CASSLRGLGSGELFF. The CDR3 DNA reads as TGTGCCAGCAGCTTAAGGGGACTAGGGTCCGGGGAGCTGTTTTTT.